This passage covers 15 T cell receptor beta chains from one sample sequenced in a study of T cell responses to AZD1222 COVID-19 vaccine (dated by TCRdb to the early 2020s). Library creation used the immunoSEQ multiplex PCR assay. Drawn from immuneACCESS, this table holds only the in-frame rearrangements with V and J called that TCRdb kept. Clones are partly lost; checked studies trace under half to an unresolved V gene and leave the rest unexplained. This sample comprises about 72,000 clones, 75% to 90% of them detected only once. The ten largest account for about 2.7% of the sample. The time point label here, explained by the study, means: baseline before first vaccination. This specimen was peripheral blood, taken on day 0 of AZD1222 vaccination. Receptors were obtained from an adult in good health.

The chain is built from TRBV5-1 and TRBJ2-6, with no clear D. Trimming took 2 bases from V and 0 from J, leaving 15 bases between them. Per germline, CDR1 SGHRS and CDR2 YFSETQ. The CDR3 length is 18 residues. The CDR3 loop is CASSLSGRSYSGANVLTF. CDR3 bases: TGCGCCAGCAGCTTATCCGGACGGTCCTACTCTGGGGCCAACGTCCTGACTTTC.

The chain joins TRBV4-2 to TRBJ2-7; 8 bases line up with TRBD2. V shed 1 base, J shed 0 bases, and the junction held 5 bases outside the gene matches. The CDR3 runs 16 residues. Per the germline V gene, CDR1 is LGHNA and CDR2 is YNFKEQ. CDR3 sequence: CASSQGAGGVSYEQYF. CDR3 nucleotides: TGTGCCAGCAGCCAAGGGGCCGGGGGGGTCTCCTACGAGCAGTACTTC.

The chain combines TRBV11-2 with TRBJ2-1; TRBD1 agrees at 7 bases. J lost 10 bases, V lost 0 bases, and 6 bases had no gene match. This CDR3 contains 14 residues. Per germline, CDR1 SGHAT and CDR2 FQNNGV. The CDR3, as DNA: TGTGCCAGCAGCTTAGATTTAGGGGGCAAGGAGCAGTTCTTC. It translates to CASSLDLGGKEQFF.

The rearrangement uses TRBV5-1 and TRBJ2-4; possible D gene TRBD2, 7 bases. Germline lookup yields CDR1 SGHRS and CDR2 YFSETQ. This CDR3 region has 17 residues. Trimming took 1 base from V and 0 from J, leaving 14 bases between them. The CDR3: CASSLTWGGLAKNIQYF. In nucleotides, the CDR3 is TGCGCCAGCAGCTTGACTTGGGGGGGCCTAGCCAAAAACATTCAGTACTTC.

The chain employs TRBV7-9 and TRBJ2-7; D is uncertain. The CDR3 runs 11 residues. The V end lost 2 bases, the J end lost 3 bases, and 2 bases lay between the germline ends. Looked up from germline, CDR1 is SEHNR and CDR2 is FQNEAQ (reference sequence). In DNA form, the CDR3 reads TGTGCCAGCAGCTTACTCTACGAGCAGTACTTC. Protein sequence: CASSLLYEQYF. Looking up the rest from reference TRBV7-9 and TRBJ2-7 gives the full variable domain: DTGVSQNPRHKITKRGQNVTFRCDPISEHNRLYWYRQTLGQGPEFLTYFQNEAQLEKSRLLSDRFSAERPKGSFSTLEIQRTEQGDSAMYLCASSLLYEQYFGPGTRLTVT.

The chain is built from TRBV6-1 and TRBJ2-1; perhaps TRBD1 as D (7 bases). The germline V and J ends were trimmed by 3 bases and 6 bases, with 18 bases remaining between them. Germline V gene sequence: CDR1 MNHNS, CDR2 SASEGT. CDR3 size: 16 residues. Here the CDR3 reads CASSELPGQGGNEQFF. CDR3 sequence (DNA): TGTGCCAGCAGTGAGCTTCCTGGCCAGGGGGGCAATGAGCAGTTCTTC.

This chain connects TRBV24-1 to TRBJ2-3, with TRBD1 matching 10 bases. This CDR3 contains 15 residues. Germline V CDR1 and CDR2: KGHDR, SFDVKD. J gave up 3 bases and V 5 bases, and 4 bases lay outside the gene matches. The CDR3 here is CATSGPGQGTDTQYF. Written as DNA, the CDR3 is TGTGCCACCAGTGGCCCGGGACAGGGGACAGATACGCAGTATTTT.

This sequence joins TRBV28 and TRBJ1-5; perhaps TRBD1 as D (6 bases). CDR1 and CDR2 from the germline V gene are MDHEN and SYDVKM. V lost 7 bases and J lost 3, with 16 bases in between. There are 15 residues in the CDR3. The CDR3 is CASNRRGLINQPQHF. The CDR3 DNA follows: TGTGCCAGCAACCGCAGGGGACTCATCAATCAGCCCCAGCATTTT.

Here the CDR3 DNA reads TGCGCCAGCAGCGGCCTAGCCCTAGGGGATGAGCAGTTCTTC. It encodes CASSGLALGDEQFF. V and J are TRBV5-1 and TRBJ2-1; the D gene could be TRBD1 or TRBD2 (5 bases each). Per germline, CDR1 SGHRS and CDR2 YFSETQ. The germline V and J ends were trimmed by 4 bases and 8 bases, with 16 bases remaining between them. This CDR3 has 14 amino acids.

This sequence joins TRBV7-3 and TRBJ2-1, with D perhaps assigned TRBD1 or TRBD2 (5 bases each). Germline lookup yields CDR1 SGHTA and CDR2 FQGTGA. V lost 2 bases and J 6 bases, leaving 11 bases between the germline ends. The CDR3 is 14 residues long. The CDR3 sequence is CASSLDAGANEQFF. DNA for the CDR3: TGTGCCAGCAGCTTAGACGCCGGGGCCAATGAGCAGTTCTTC.

The chain combines TRBV25-1 with TRBJ2-6; D not resolved. V dropped 0 bases and J dropped 2 bases, with 11 bases sitting between them. This CDR3 region has 17 residues. The V gene's germline CDR1 is MGHDK and CDR2 SYGVNS. CDR3 sequence reads: CASSEYGPEPGANVLTF. DNA of the CDR3: TGTGCCAGCAGTGAATACGGCCCAGAACCTGGGGCCAACGTCCTGACTTTC.

J is TRBJ2-2 and V is TRBV28; 10 bases line up with TRBD1. Germline CDR1 is MDHEN and CDR2 is SYDVKM. The CDR3 sequence is 15 residues long. Trimming took 10 bases from V and 5 from J; bases not matched to a gene: 10. CDR3 region: CAIPDRDRGTGELFF. CDR3 DNA sequence: TGTGCCATACCCGACCGGGACAGGGGAACCGGGGAGCTGTTTTTT.

V usage is TRBV7-8 and J usage is TRBJ2-7; D call uncertain. This CDR3 has 12 residues. Trimming stripped 1 base from V and 4 bases from J, with 5 bases between. Germline V CDR1 and CDR2: SGHVS, FQNEAQ. The CDR3 loop reads CASSLVGYEQYF. CDR3 nucleotides: TGTGCCAGCAGCTTAGTCGGGTACGAGCAGTACTTC.

This chain connects TRBV4-2 to TRBJ2-2, with D possibly TRBD2 on 5 matching bases. Germline CDR1 LGHNA, CDR2 YNFKEQ. This CDR3 has 17 amino acids. The ends were cut back, 0 bases at V and 0 bases at J, with 11 bases in the middle. The CDR3, as DNA: TGTGCCAGCAGCCAAGATGGAGGTCGGCCGAACACCGGGGAGCTGTTTTTT. Translation gives CASSQDGGRPNTGELFF.

The V call is TRBV28, the J call TRBJ1-4; D possibly corresponds to TRBD1 (6 bases). In germline, CDR1 is MDHEN, CDR2 SYDVKM. The V end lost 6 bases, the J end lost 8 bases, and 16 bases lay between the germline ends. The length of the CDR3 is 14 residues. The CDR3 sequence is CASSLQGQREKLFF. In DNA form, the CDR3 reads TGTGCCAGCAGCCTACAGGGCCAACGGGAAAAACTGTTTTTT.